This T cell receptor (beta chain) was captured by sequencing in a study of blood T cell repertoires in COVID-19. V was pared by 4 bases and J by 8 bases, with 16 bases between. The CDR3 is 14 residues long. Germline-derived CDR1 and CDR2 are LGHDT and YNNKEL (reference sequence). The repertoire was sequenced with immunoSEQ multiplex PCR; TCRdb's copy has only in-frame clones and lacks some. The data show approximately 200,000 clones, 85% to 95% seen once. This receptor was taken from a man aged 25-40 years with COVID-19, enrolled during active disease. The chain carries TRBV3-1 (or the pseudogene TRBV3-2) and TRBJ2-3, with D perhaps matching TRBD2 (6 bases). The sample consisted of peripheral blood. DNA for the CDR3: TGTGCCAGCAGCCCACTCCTTAGGGAGGTTACGCAGTATTTT. Translated, it gives CASSPLLREVTQYF.